The 25 T cell receptor beta chains listed next were all sequenced from one sample in a study of blood T cell repertoires in COVID-19 (dated by TCRdb to 2019 to 2021). The library was prepared using the immunoSEQ multiplex PCR assay. The source is immuneACCESS, and TCRdb retained only in-frame sequences with V and J called. Part of the clones is not carried over; for the studies checked, unresolved V genes explain less than half of this, and the remainder is unexplained. Recorded for this sample are about 70,000 clones; around 88% of them occurred a single time. Of the sample, 5% to 7% falls within the top ten clones. Sequencing was carried out using peripheral blood. These receptors were collected from a woman between 65 and 79 years old with acute or convalescent COVID-19.

This clone was detected only a few times. V is TRBV19 and J is TRBJ1-2; no clear D gene. CDR1 is LNHDA, CDR2 SQIVND, per germline (reference sequence). This CDR3 contains 17 residues. Trimming removed 4 bases at V and 7 bases at J, with 25 bases between. The CDR3: CASSSVPRAKTISGYTF. The CDR3, as DNA: TGTGCCAGTAGTAGCGTCCCCCGCGCGAAAACGATTAGTGGCTACACCTTC.

This clone was seen only a few times. This sequence joins TRBV28 and TRBJ1-2; TRBD1 aligns across 8 bases. The V and J ends lost 7 bases and 0 bases, in that order; junction bases with no gene match: 7. Germline loops: CDR1 MDHEN, CDR2 SYDVKM. The CDR3 is made up of 15 amino acids. CDR3 in DNA: TGTGCCAGCACTCCCTGGACAGGGTCTAACTATGGCTACACCTTC. Encoded protein: CASTPWTGSNYGYTF.

V gene TRBV3-1 (or the pseudogene TRBV3-2) combines with J gene TRBJ2-6, with D possibly matching TRBD1 (6 bases). Trimming left V 4 bases short and J 0 bases short, with 13 bases between. The CDR3 is made up of 17 amino acids. Germline CDR1 is LGHDT and CDR2 is YNNKEL (reference sequence). The CDR3 region has the DNA TGTGCCAGCAGCCCTTGGGGGCCGTACTCTGGGGCCAACGTCCTGACTTTC. Translated: CASSPWGPYSGANVLTF.

As regards this clone: This CDR3 is also generated by other DNA sequences in the sample. The gene calls are TRBV27 and TRBJ2-2; 8 bases agree with TRBD1. V lost 5 bases and J lost 8; bases outside the gene matches: 7. CDR1 is MNHEY and CDR2 is SMNVEV in the germline V gene (reference sequence). The CDR3 totals 14 residues. The CDR3 nucleotides read TGTGCCAGCAGTCGAGACAGGGGCGCTGGGGAGCTGTTTTTT. Translating gives CASSRDRGAGELFF.

The genes are TRBV30 and TRBJ1-5, with TRBD1 matching 12 bases. The germline V gene has CDR1 GTSNPN and CDR2 SVGIG (reference sequence). Losses at the gene ends were 3 bases for V and 7 bases for J; bases not matched to a gene: 7. The length of the CDR3 is 15 residues. The CDR3 bases are TGTGCCTGGAGAGGGGGGACAGGGGGCGGACAGCCCCAGCATTTT. It encodes CAWRGGTGGGQPQHF. Full variable domain (outside the CDR3, taken from reference TRBV30 and TRBJ1-5): SQTIHQWPATLVQPVGSPLSLECTVEGTSNPNLYWYRQAAGRGLQLLFYSVGIGQISSEVPQNLSASRPQDRQFILSSKKLLLSDSGFYLCAWRGGTGGGQPQHFGDGTRLSIL.

This clone appeared once. The chain employs TRBV28 and TRBJ1-2; D is possibly TRBD1 (5 bases). Trimming stripped 7 bases from V and 8 bases from J, with 14 bases between. Germline V lookup: CDR1 MDHEN, CDR2 SYDVKM. CDR3 length: 12 amino acids. CDR3 in amino acids: CASTDRHAGYTF. CDR3 sequence (DNA): TGTGCCAGCACCGACAGACACGCAGGCTACACCTTC.

This clone turned up a few times. The V call is TRBV18, the J call TRBJ1-3; tentatively, D is TRBD1 (5 bases). Germline assignment: CDR1 KGHSH and CDR2 LQKENI. V dropped 7 bases and J dropped 7 bases, with 17 bases sitting between them. The CDR3 runs 14 residues. In DNA, the CDR3 is TGTGCCAGCTACCACGACGGGGGTTGGAACACCATATATTTT. It translates to CASYHDGGWNTIYF.

The V gene is TRBV27, the J gene TRBJ2-3, with D possibly matching TRBD2 (6 bases). CDR3 length: 13 amino acids. V shed 1 base and J shed 12 bases, with 14 bases lying between them. CDR1 is MNHEY, CDR2 SMNVEV, per germline (reference sequence). CDR3 in DNA: TGTGCCAGCAGTTTATATACGGCGGGATCCCAGTATTTT. Its translation: CASSLYTAGSQYF.

This clone was seen once. The CDR3 DNA is TGTGCCAGCAGCGCGGGACGTGCCTCCGAAGCTTTCTTT. It encodes CASSAGRASEAFF. The chain links TRBV5-4 to TRBJ1-1; a possible D gene is TRBD1 (5 bases). Germline loops: CDR1 SGHNT, CDR2 YYREEE (reference sequence). The CDR3 is 13 residues long. V was pared by 4 bases and J by 8 bases, with 15 bases between.

This clone is a singleton in its sample. V is TRBV7-8 and J is TRBJ2-3; 10 bases map to TRBD2. The CDR3 totals 16 residues. V dropped 5 bases and J dropped 0; count of bases not matched to a gene: 5. Germline V gene sequence: CDR1 SGHVS, CDR2 FQNEAQ. CDR3 nucleotides: TGTGCCAGCAGCGCCTGGACTAGCGGTAGCACAGATACGCAGTATTTT. This translates into CASSAWTSGSTDTQYF.

The chain links TRBV5-1 to TRBJ1-3; weak D call: TRBD1 (6 bases). The CDR3 is 16 residues long. With 0 bases removed from V and 2 bases from J, the gap between germline ends came to 12 bases. In germline, CDR1 is SGHRS, CDR2 YFSETQ. This CDR3 reads CASSLGQGLPGNTIYF. DNA for the CDR3: TGCGCCAGCAGCTTGGGCCAGGGGTTACCTGGAAACACCATATATTTT.

The gene calls are TRBV7-2 and TRBJ2-7; 9 positions match TRBD2. The V gene's germline CDR1 is SGHTA and CDR2 FQGNSA. This CDR3 region has 14 residues. Unmatched junction bases numbered 2, after V lost 3 bases and J lost 2 bases. The CDR3 DNA reads TGTGCCAGCAGCTTGCAGCGGGGGGCCTACGAGCAGTACTTC. Translating it yields CASSLQRGAYEQYF. The entire variable domain, with the rest obtained from reference TRBV7-2 and TRBJ2-7, is as follows: GAGVSQSPSNKVTEKGKDVELRCDPISGHTALYWYRQSLGQGLEFLIYFQGNSAPDKSGLPSDRFSAERTGGSVSTLTIQRTQQEDSAVYLCASSLQRGAYEQYFGPGTRLTVT.

The rearrangement uses TRBV4-2 and TRBJ1-2; perhaps TRBD1 as D (5 bases). Trimming shortened V by 4 bases and J by 6 bases, and 18 bases separated the two germline ends. Germline CDR1 reads LGHNA; CDR2 reads YNFKEQ. The length of the CDR3 is 15 residues. The CDR3: CASSPSGTAGDGYTF. The CDR3, as DNA: TGTGCCAGCAGCCCCTCCGGGACCGCGGGAGATGGCTACACCTTC.

The chain joins TRBV5-8 to TRBJ2-2, with 15 bases that match TRBD2. CDR3 length: 18 amino acids. Germline trimming cut 1 base from V and 4 bases from J; bases unmatched to any gene: 5. Germline assignment: CDR1 SGHTS and CDR2 YDEGEE. This CDR3 reads CASSLPGLAGGVTGELFF. CDR3 nucleotides: TGTGCCAGCAGCTTGCCGGGACTAGCGGGAGGTGTCACCGGGGAGCTGTTTTTT.

The chain uses TRBV18 and TRBJ2-5; maybe TRBD1 (8 bases). Germline V CDR1 and CDR2: KGHSH, LQKENI. The V gene lost 4 bases and the J gene lost 4 bases, with 16 bases spanning the gap. CDR3 size: 15 residues. CDR3 sequence reads: CASSLNRGGVETQYF. The CDR3 DNA is TGTGCCAGCTCACTGAACAGGGGGGGCGTAGAGACCCAGTACTTC.

The chain links TRBV6-6 to TRBJ1-2, with 8 bases fitting TRBD1. The V gene's germline CDR1 is MNHNY and CDR2 SVGAGI (reference sequence). This CDR3 is built from 14 residues. V was pared by 3 bases and J by 4 bases, with 4 bases of the junction left unmatched. The CDR3 region has the DNA TGTGCCAGCAGTTATTCCGACAGGGGCTATGGCTACACCTTC. It is translated as CASSYSDRGYGYTF.

The V and J genes are TRBV5-5 and TRBJ1-1; D is unresolved. The CDR3 length is 15 residues. Germline loops: CDR1 SGHKS, CDR2 YYEKEE (reference sequence). Trimming removed 3 bases at V and 5 bases at J, with 17 bases between. The CDR3 sequence: CASSSSQAQRTEAFF. CDR3 nucleotide sequence: TGTGCCAGCAGCTCCTCTCAGGCCCAAAGGACTGAAGCTTTCTTT.

This chain uses TRBV6-5 with TRBJ2-7; D unclear. The germline V gene has CDR1 MNHEY and CDR2 SVGAGI. Trimming stripped 5 bases from V and 6 bases from J, with 17 bases between. There are 14 residues in the CDR3. CDR3 amino acids: CASSPTSESGEQYF. Written as DNA, the CDR3 is TGTGCCAGCAGTCCGACTTCAGAGTCGGGCGAGCAGTACTTC.

The chain links TRBV29-1 to TRBJ2-1; TRBD2 matches at 8 bases. The V and J ends lost 3 bases and 9 bases, in that order; junction bases with no gene match: 1. The CDR3 totals 11 residues. From germline, CDR1 is SQVTM and CDR2 ANQGSEA. In nucleotides, the CDR3 is TGCAGCGTTGACGGGGGGGCTGAGCAGTTCTTC. Protein sequence: CSVDGGAEQFF.

The chain is built from TRBV6-2 or TRBV6-3 and TRBJ1-1; D is undetermined. This CDR3 has 14 residues. V lost 6 bases, J lost 1 base, and 12 bases lay in between. From germline, CDR1 is MNHEY and CDR2 SVGEGT. The CDR3 spells CASSLTGRNTEAFF. The CDR3 nucleotides read TGTGCCAGCAGCCTTACTGGGCGGAACACTGAAGCTTTCTTT.

The genes are TRBV28 and TRBJ1-1; 8 nucleotides agree with TRBD1. The V and J ends lost 5 bases and 4 bases, in that order; junction bases with no gene match: 9. The CDR3 has 15 residues. Germline V CDR1 and CDR2: MDHEN, SYDVKM. The CDR3 region is CASSLIRTGRTEAFF. The DNA for the CDR3 is TGTGCCAGCAGTCTAATCCGGACAGGGCGCACTGAAGCTTTCTTT.

This CDR3 is CASSFGTHEETQYF. The CDR3 coding sequence is TGCGCCAGCAGCTTCGGGACTCATGAAGAGACCCAGTACTTC. This chain joins TRBV5-1 and TRBJ2-5, with D possibly matching TRBD2 (6 bases). CDR1 is SGHRS and CDR2 is YFSETQ in the germline V gene. The CDR3 spans 14 residues. With 2 bases removed from V and 3 bases from J, the gap between germline ends came to 11 bases.

The chain is built from TRBV28 and TRBJ1-2; perhaps TRBD1 as D (5 bases). The V gene lost 6 bases and the J gene lost 9 bases, with 20 bases spanning the gap. Germline lookup yields CDR1 MDHEN and CDR2 SYDVKM. CDR3 length equals 14 residues. The chain's CDR3 is CASSPRRVTISYTF. The CDR3 nucleotides are TGTGCCAGCAGCCCCCGCAGGGTAACAATCAGCTACACCTTC.

There are a few counts of this clone. V usage is TRBV7-9 and J usage is TRBJ1-2, with 9 bases aligning to TRBD1. Per the germline V gene, CDR1 is SEHNR and CDR2 is FQNEAQ (reference sequence). The CDR3 loop spans 15 amino acids. The J segment lost 4 bases and the V segment lost 5 bases, leaving 8 bases of the junction unmatched. CDR3 nucleotide sequence: TGTGCCAGCAGCGAGGGACAGGGTTCGGGCTATGGCTACACCTTC. Translation: CASSEGQGSGYGYTF.

The genes are TRBV18 and TRBJ1-1; D gene uncertain. The CDR3 is 12 residues long. With 7 bases removed from V and 1 base from J, the gap between germline ends came to 7 bases. Germline CDR1 KGHSH, CDR2 LQKENI. The chain's CDR3 is CASWGGNTEAFF. Written as DNA, the CDR3 is TGTGCCAGCTGGGGAGGGAACACTGAAGCTTTCTTT. The complete variable domain, with remaining parts taken from reference TRBV18 and TRBJ1-1, reads NAGVMQNPRHLVRRRGQEARLRCSPMKGHSHVYWYRQLPEEGLKFMVYLQKENIIDESGMPKERFSAEFPKEGPSILRIQQVVRGDSAAYFCASWGGNTEAFFGQGTRLTVV.